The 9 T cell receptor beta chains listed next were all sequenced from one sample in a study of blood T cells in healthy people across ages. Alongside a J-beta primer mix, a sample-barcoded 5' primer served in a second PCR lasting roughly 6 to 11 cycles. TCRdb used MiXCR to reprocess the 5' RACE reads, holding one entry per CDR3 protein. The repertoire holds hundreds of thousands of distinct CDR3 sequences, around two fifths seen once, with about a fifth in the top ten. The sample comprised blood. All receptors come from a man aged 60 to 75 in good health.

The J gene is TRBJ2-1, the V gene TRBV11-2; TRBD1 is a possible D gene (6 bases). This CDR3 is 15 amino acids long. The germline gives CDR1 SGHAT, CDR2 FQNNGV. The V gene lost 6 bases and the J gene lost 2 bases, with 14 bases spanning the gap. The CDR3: CASRAMTGPYNEQFF. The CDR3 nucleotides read TGTGCCAGCAGAGCGATGACAGGCCCCTACAATGAGCAGTTCTTC.

CDR3 in amino acids: CASSYGGRNYEQYF. Here the CDR3 DNA reads TGTGCCAGCAGTTACGGCGGGAGAAACTACGAGCAGTACTTC. This chain uses TRBV6-2 or TRBV6-3 with TRBJ2-7, with 7 positions matching TRBD2. Germline loops: CDR1 MNHEY, CDR2 SVGEGT. The CDR3 has 14 amino acids. Trimming took 2 bases from V and 3 from J; bases not matched to a gene: 4.

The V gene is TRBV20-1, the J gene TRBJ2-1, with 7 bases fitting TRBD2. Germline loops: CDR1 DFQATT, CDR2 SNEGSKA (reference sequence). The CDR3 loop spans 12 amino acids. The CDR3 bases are TGCATGCCGGGGAGGGCTTACAATGAGCAGTTCTTC. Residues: CMPGRAYNEQFF.

CDR3 DNA sequence: TGTGCCATTCGACGCGATATCGGTGGCAATCAGCCCCAGCATTTT. Its protein is CAIRRDIGGNQPQHF. The V gene is TRBV6-6, the J gene TRBJ1-5, with D uncertain. The germline gives CDR1 MNHNY, CDR2 SVGAGI (reference sequence). V was cut by 10 bases and J by 2 bases, with 18 bases left in between. The length of the CDR3 is 15 residues.

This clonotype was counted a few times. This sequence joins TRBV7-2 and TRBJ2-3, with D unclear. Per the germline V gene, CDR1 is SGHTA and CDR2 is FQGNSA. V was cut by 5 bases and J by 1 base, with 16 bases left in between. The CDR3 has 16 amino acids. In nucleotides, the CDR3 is TGTGCCAGCAGCGCCGCATCGGGCGGCGGCACAGATACGCAGTATTTT. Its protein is CASSAASGGGTDTQYF.

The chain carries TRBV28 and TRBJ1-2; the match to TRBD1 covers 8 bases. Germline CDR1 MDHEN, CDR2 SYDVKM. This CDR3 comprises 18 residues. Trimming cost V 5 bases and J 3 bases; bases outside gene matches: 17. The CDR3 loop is CASSGQPGTGSLYYGYTF. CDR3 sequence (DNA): TGTGCCAGCAGTGGTCAACCCGGGACAGGTTCCTTATACTATGGCTACACCTTC.

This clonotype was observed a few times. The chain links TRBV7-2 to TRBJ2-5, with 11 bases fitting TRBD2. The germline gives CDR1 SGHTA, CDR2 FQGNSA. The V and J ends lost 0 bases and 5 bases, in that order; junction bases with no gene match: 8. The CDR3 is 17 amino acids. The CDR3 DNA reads TGTGCCAGCAGCTTAGCGCTAGTAGCGGGGGGGCAGGAGACCCAGTACTTC. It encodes CASSLALVAGGQETQYF.

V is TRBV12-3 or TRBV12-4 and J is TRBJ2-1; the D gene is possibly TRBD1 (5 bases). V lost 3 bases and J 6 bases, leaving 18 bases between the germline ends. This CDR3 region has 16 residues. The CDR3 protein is CASSLGQVGLVNEQFF. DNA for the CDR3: TGTGCCAGCAGTTTGGGGCAAGTAGGCTTGGTCAATGAGCAGTTCTTC.

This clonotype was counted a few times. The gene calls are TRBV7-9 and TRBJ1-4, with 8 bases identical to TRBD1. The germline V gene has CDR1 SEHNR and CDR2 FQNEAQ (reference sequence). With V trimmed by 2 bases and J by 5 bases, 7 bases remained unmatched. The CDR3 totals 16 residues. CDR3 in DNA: TGTGCCAGCAGCTTATACGGACAGGGTGGGAATGAAAAACTGTTTTTT. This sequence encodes CASSLYGQGGNEKLFF. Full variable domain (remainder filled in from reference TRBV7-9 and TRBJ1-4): DTGVSQNPRHKITKRGQNVTFRCDPISEHNRLYWYRQTLGQGPEFLTYFQNEAQLEKSRLLSDRFSAERPKGSFSTLEIQRTEQGDSAMYLCASSLYGQGGNEKLFFGSGTQLSVL.